This T cell receptor beta chain was retrieved from a study of shared clonotypes between healthy human individuals. Turning to the study itself: Each donor contributed plates that comprised three CD4 naive, three CD4 memory, two CD8 naive and one CD8 memory.

The CDR3 is made up of 13 amino acids. V was shortened by 6 bases and J by 7 bases, with 15 bases between the two germline ends. Germline V lookup: CDR1 MDHEN, CDR2 SYDVKM. Every subset's genomic DNA went evenly onto several immunoSEQ plates. Profiled with immunoSEQ multiplex PCR; TCRdb holds only in-frame clones, not every one. Here the sample spans roughly 700,000 clones, around 74% being singletons. V is TRBV28 and J is TRBJ1-2; D unresolved. Sample: memory CD4+ T cells sorted from blood. The subset was: CD45RA-negative fraction. The receptor comes from a woman aged 25 to 39 in good health. CDR3 sequence reads: CASRPLGMGGYTF. The CDR3 DNA sequence: TGTGCCAGCAGGCCCCTGGGGATGGGTGGCTACACCTTC.